This T cell receptor beta chain was recorded in a study of cytomegalovirus exposure and HLA in healthy donors. Study observations and caveats: The only immune exposure information that was available was CMV serostatus. In vitro experiments confirmed that a few CMV-associated chains were specific for CMV antigens. Many donors shared some public TCRs, even though most TCR sequences were rare.

V lost 5 bases to trimming and J lost 2 bases, with 12 bases between them. Germline V gene data show CDR1 as WNHNN and CDR2 as SYGVQD (reference sequence). The CDR3 runs 14 residues. PCR amplification relied on 60 Vbeta primers (plus 13 Jbeta primers). Only in-frame clones appear in the TCRdb table, and some are missing; sequencing was by immunoSEQ multiplex PCR. Of some 190,000 clones detected, 85% appear once; the ten largest clones hold 1%. As to this clone: Its specificity is unknown.

Sequences were obtained from PBMCs. The V call is TRBV10-1, the J call TRBJ1-1, with D perhaps matching TRBD1 (6 bases). This receptor was taken from a boy under 10 years old in good health and CMV-seronegative. In DNA form, the CDR3 reads TGCGCCAGCAGTCCAGGGACAACCAACACTGAAGCTTTCTTT. This sequence encodes CASSPGTTNTEAFF.